This T cell receptor (beta chain) originates from a study of liver allograft versus peripheral blood T cells. Study context: Transplanted livers and recipients' peripheral blood had their T cell receptor repertoires compared. Notes on the study in general: Liver allograft and peripheral blood T cell receptor repertoires reportedly differed.

Via MiXCR, TCRdb re-called the reads, giving one row per CDR3 protein. Of about 5,000 distinct CDR3 sequences listed, over 15% are singletons. In this sample, this clonotype is medium-sized. What it recognizes is unknown. V was shortened by 5 bases and J by 3 bases, with 11 bases between the two germline ends. This CDR3 has 14 amino acids. The germline V gene encodes CDR1 SGHTA and CDR2 FQGNSA. V usage is TRBV7-2 and J usage is TRBJ1-3; D uncertain. This clonotype was obtained from a human patient who had a liver transplant. The graft donor may have contributed some T cells. CDR3 region: CASSQRVIGNTIYF. In nucleotides, the CDR3 is TGTGCCAGCAGCCAAAGGGTTATTGGAAACACCATATATTTT.